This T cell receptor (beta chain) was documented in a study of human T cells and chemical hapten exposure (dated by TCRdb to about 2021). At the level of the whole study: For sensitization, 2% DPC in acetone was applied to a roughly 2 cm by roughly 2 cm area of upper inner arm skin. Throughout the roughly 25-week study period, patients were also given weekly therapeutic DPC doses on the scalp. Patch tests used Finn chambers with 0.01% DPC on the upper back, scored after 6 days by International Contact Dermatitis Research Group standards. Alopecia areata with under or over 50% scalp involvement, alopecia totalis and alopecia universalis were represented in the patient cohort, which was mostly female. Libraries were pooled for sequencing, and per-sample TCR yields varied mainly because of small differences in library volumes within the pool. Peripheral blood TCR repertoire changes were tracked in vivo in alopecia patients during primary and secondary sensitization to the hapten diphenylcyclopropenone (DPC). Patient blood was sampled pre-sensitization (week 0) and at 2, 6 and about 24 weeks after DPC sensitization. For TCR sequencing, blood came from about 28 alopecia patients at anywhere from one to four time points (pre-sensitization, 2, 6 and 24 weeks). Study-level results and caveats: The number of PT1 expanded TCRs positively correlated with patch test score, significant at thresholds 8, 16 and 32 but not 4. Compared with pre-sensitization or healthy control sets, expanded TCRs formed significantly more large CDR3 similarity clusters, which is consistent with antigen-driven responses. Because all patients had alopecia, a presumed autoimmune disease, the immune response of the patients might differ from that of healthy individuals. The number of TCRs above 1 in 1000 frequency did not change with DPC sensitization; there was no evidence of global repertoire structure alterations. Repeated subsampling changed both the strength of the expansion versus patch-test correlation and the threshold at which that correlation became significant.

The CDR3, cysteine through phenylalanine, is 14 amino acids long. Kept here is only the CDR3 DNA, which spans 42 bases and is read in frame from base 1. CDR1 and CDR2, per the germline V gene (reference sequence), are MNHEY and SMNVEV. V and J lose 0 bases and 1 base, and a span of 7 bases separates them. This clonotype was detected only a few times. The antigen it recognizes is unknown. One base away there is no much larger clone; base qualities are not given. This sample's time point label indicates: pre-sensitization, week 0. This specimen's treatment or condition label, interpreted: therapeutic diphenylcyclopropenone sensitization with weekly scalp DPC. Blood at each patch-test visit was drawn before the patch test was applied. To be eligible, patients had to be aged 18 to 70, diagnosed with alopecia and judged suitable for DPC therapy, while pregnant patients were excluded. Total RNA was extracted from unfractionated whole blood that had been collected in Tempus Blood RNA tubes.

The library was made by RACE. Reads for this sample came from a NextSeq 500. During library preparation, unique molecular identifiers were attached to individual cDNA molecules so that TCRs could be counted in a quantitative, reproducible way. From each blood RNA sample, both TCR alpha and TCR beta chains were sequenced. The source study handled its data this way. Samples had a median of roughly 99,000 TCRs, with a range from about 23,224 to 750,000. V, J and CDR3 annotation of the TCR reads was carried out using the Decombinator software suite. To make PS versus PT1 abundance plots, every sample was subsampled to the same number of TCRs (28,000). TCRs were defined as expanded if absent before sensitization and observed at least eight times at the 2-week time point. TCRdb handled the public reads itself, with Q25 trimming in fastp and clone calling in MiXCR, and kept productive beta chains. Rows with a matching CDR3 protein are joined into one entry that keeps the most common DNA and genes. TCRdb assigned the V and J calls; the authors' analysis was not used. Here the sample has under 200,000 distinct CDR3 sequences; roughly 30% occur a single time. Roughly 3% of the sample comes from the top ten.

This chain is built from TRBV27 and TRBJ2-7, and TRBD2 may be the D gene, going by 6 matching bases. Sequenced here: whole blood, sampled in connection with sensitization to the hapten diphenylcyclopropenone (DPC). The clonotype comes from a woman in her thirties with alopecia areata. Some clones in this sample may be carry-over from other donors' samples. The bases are TGTGCCAGCAGTTTATCGGGGGGTTCCTACGAGCAGTACTTC. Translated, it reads CASSLSGGSYEQYF.